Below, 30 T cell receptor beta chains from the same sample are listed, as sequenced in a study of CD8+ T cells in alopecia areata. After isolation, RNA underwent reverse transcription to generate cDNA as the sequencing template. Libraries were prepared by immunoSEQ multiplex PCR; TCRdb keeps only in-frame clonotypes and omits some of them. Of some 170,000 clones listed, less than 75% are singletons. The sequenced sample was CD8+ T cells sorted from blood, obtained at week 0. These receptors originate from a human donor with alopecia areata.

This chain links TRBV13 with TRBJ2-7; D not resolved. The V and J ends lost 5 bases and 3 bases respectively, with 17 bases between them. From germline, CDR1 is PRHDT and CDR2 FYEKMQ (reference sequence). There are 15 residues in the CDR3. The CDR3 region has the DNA TGTGCCAGCAGCCCCACCCCGGGTGATCACTACGAGCAGTACTTC. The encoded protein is CASSPTPGDHYEQYF. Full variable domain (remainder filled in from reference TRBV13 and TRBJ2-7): AAGVIQSPRHLIKEKRETATLKCYPIPRHDTVYWYQQGPGQDPQFLISFYEKMQSDKGSIPDRFSAQQFSDYHSELNMSSLELGDSALYFCASSPTPGDHYEQYFGPGTRLTVT.

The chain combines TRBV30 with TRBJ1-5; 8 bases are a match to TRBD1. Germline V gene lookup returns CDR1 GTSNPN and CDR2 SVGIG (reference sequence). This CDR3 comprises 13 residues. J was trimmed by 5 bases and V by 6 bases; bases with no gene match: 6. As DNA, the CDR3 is TGTGCCTGCCCCGGACAGGGCGATCAGCCCCAGCATTTT. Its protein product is CACPGQGDQPQHF.

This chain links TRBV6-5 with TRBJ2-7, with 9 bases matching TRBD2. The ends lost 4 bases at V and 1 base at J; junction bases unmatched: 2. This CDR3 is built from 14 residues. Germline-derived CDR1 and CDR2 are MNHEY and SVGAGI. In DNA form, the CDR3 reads TGTGCCAGCAGTTTAGCGGGGGATTCCTACGAGCAGTACTTC. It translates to CASSLAGDSYEQYF.

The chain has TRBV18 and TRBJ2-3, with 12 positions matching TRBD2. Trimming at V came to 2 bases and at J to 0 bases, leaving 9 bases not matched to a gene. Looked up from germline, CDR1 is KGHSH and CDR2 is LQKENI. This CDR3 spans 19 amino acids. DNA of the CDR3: TGTGCCAGCTCACCAGGGCCGGGACTAGCGGGCAGAAGCACAGATACGCAGTATTTT. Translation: CASSPGPGLAGRSTDTQYF.

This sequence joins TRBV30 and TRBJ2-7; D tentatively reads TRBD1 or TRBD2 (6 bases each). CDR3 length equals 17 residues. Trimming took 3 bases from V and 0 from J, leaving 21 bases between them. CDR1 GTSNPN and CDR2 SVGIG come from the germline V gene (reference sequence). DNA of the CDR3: TGTGCCTGGAGCCTCAGACCGGGGGCGGGGAGCTCCTACGAGCAGTACTTC. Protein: CAWSLRPGAGSSYEQYF.

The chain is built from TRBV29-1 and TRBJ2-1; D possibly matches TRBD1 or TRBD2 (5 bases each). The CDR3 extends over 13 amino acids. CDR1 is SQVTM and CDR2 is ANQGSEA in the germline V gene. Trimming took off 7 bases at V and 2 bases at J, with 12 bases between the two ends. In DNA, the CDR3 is TGCAGCGCCATTGGGGGAACCTACAATGAGCAGTTCTTC. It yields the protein CSAIGGTYNEQFF.

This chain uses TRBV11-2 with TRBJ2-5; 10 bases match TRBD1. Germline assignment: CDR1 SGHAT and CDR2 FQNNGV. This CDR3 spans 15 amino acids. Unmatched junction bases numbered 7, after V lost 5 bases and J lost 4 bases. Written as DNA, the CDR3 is TGTGCCAGCAGCACCCTGACAGGGGGCGGAGAGACCCAGTACTTC. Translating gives CASSTLTGGGETQYF.

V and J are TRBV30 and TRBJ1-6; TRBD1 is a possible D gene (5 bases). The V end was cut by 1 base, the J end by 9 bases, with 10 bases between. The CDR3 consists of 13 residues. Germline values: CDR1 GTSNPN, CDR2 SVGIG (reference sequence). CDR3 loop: CAWSDGTGSPLHF. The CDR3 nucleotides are TGTGCCTGGAGTGACGGGACCGGTTCACCCCTCCACTTT.

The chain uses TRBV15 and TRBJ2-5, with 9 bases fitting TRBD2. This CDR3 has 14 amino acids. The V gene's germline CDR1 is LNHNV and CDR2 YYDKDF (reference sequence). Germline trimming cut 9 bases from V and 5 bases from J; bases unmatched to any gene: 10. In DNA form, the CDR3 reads TGTGCCACTGCGGTAGCGGGGGAGGAGGAGACCCAGTACTTC. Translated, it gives CATAVAGEEETQYF.

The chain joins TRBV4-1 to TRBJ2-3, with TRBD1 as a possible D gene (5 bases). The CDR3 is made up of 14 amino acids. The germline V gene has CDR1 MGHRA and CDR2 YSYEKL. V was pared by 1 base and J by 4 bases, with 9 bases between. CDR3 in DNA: TGCGCCAGCAGCCAAGTGGAAGGGGCAGATACGCAGTATTTT. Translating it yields CASSQVEGADTQYF.

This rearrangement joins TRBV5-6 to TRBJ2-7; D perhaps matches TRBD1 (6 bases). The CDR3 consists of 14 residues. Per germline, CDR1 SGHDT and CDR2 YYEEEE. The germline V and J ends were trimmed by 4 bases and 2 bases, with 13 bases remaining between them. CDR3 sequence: CASSGQKRPYEQYF. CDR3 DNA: TGTGCCAGCAGCGGACAGAAAAGGCCCTACGAGCAGTACTTC.

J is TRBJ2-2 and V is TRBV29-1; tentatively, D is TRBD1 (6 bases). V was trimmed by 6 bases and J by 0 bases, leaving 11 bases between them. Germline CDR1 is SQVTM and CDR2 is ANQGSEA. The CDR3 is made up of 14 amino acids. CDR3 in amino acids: CSVTGFANTGELFF. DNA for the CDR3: TGCAGCGTCACAGGGTTCGCGAACACCGGGGAGCTGTTTTTT.

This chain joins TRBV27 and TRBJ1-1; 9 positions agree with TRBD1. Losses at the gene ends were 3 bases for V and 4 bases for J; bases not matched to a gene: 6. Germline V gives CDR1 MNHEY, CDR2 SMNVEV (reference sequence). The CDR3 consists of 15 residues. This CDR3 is CASSFSGQGTTEAFF. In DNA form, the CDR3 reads TGTGCCAGCAGTTTCTCGGGACAGGGTACCACTGAAGCTTTCTTT.

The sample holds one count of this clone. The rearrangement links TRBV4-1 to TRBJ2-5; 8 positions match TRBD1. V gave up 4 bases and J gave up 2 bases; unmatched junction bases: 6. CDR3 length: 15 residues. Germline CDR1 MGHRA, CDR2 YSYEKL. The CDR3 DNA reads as TGCGCCAGCAGCCCTCTGGGACAGGAACAAGAGACCCAGTACTTC. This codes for CASSPLGQEQETQYF.

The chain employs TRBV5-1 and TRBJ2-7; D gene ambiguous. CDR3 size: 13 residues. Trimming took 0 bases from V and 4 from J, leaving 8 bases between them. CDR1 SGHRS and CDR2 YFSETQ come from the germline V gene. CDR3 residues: CASSLGAGYEQYF. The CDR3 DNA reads TGCGCCAGCAGCTTGGGGGCCGGGTACGAGCAGTACTTC.

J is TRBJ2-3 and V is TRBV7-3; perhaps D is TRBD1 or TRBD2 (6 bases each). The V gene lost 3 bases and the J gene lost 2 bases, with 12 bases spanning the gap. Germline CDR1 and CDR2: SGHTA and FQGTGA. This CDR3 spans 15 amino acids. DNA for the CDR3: TGTGCCAGCAGCTTCACGGGGGCCCTCACAGATACGCAGTATTTT. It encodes CASSFTGALTDTQYF.

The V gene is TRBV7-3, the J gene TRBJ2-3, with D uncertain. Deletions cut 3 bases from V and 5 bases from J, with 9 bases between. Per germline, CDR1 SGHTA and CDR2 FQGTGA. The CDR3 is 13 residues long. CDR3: CASSFYPLDTQYF. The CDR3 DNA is TGTGCCAGCAGCTTCTACCCGTTAGATACGCAGTATTTT. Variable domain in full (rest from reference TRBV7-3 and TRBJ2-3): GAGVSQTPSNKVTEKGKYVELRCDPISGHTALYWYRQSLGQGPEFLIYFQGTGAADDSGLPNDRFFAVRPEGSVSTLKIQRTERGDSAVYLCASSFYPLDTQYFGPGTRLTVL.

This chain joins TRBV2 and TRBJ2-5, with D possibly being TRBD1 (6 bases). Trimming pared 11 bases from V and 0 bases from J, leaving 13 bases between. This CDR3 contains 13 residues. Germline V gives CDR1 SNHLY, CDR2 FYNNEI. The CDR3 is CAGNRVYQETQYF. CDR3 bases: TGTGCCGGCAACAGGGTATACCAAGAGACCCAGTACTTC.

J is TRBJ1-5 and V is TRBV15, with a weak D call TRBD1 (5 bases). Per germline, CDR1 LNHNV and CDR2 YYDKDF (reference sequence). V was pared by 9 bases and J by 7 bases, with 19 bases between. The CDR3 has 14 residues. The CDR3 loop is CATTPGPLSQPQHF. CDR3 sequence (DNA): TGTGCCACAACCCCGGGACCTCTTTCCCAGCCCCAGCATTTT.

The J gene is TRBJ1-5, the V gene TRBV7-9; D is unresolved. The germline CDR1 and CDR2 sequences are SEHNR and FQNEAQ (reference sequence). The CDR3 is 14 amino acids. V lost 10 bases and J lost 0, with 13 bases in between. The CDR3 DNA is TGTGCCACCGGGCGGACCGATAGCAATCAGCCCCAGCATTTT. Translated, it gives CATGRTDSNQPQHF.

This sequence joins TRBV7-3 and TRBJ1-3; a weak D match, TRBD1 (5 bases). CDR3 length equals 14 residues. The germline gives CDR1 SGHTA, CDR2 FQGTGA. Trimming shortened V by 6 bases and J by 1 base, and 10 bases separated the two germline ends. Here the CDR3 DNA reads TGTGCCAGCAGAATGACAGCATCTGGAAACACCATATATTTT. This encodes CASRMTASGNTIYF.

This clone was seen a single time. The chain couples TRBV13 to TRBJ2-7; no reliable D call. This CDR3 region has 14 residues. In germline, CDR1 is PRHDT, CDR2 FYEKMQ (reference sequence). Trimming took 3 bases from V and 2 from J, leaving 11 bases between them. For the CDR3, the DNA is TGTGCCAGCAGCTTTTCGGTCCTCCCCTACGAGCAGTACTTC. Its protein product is CASSFSVLPYEQYF.

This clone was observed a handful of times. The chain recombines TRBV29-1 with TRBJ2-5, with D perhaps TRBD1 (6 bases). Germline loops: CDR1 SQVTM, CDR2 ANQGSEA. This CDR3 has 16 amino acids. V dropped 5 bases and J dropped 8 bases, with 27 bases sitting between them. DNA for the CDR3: TGCAGCGTTCGGCCCACAGGGAATAGGGACCTACCCACCCAGTACTTC. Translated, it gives CSVRPTGNRDLPTQYF. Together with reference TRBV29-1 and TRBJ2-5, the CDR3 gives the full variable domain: SAVISQKPSRDICQRGTSLTIQCQVDSQVTMMFWYRQQPGQSLTLIATANQGSEATYESGFVIDKFPISRPNLTFSTLTVSNMSPEDSSIYLCSVRPTGNRDLPTQYFGPGTRLLVL.

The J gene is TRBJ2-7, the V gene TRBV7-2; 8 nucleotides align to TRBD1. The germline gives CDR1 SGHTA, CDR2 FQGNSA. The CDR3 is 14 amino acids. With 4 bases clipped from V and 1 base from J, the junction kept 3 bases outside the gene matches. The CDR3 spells CASSYRDRSYEQYF. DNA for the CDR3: TGTGCCAGCAGCTACAGGGACAGGTCCTACGAGCAGTACTTC.

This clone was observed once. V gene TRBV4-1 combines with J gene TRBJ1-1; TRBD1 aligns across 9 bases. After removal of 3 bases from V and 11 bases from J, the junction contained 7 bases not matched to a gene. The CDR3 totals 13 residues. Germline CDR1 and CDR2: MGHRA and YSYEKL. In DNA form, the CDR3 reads TGCGCCAGCAGCCACCCTCGGACAGGGGCTGCTTTCTTT. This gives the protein CASSHPRTGAAFF.

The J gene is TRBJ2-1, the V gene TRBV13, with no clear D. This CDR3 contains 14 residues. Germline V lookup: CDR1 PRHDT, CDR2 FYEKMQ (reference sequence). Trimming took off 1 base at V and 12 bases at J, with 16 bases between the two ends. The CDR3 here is CASSLEDPPKTQFF. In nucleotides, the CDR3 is TGTGCCAGCAGCTTAGAGGACCCCCCCAAGACGCAGTTCTTC.

For the CDR3, the DNA is TGCGCCAGCAGCTTGGCTAGCGGGGCCTACGAGCAGTACTTC. This encodes CASSLASGAYEQYF. This chain joins TRBV5-1 and TRBJ2-7; 9 nucleotides match TRBD2. In germline, CDR1 is SGHRS, CDR2 YFSETQ. There are 14 residues in the CDR3. V was pared by 0 bases and J by 2 bases, with 0 bases of the junction left unmatched.

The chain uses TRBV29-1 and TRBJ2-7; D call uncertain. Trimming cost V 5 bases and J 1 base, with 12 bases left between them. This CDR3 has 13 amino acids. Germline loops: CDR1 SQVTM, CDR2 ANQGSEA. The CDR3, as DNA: TGCAGCGTTTTGATGGCAGAGTCCTACGAGCAGTACTTC. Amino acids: CSVLMAESYEQYF.

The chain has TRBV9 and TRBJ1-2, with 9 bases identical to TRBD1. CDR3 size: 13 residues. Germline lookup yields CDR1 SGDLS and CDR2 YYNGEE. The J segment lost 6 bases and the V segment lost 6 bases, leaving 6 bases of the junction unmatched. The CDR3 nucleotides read TGTGCCAGCACCCCCGGGACAGGGAATGGCTACACCTTC. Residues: CASTPGTGNGYTF.

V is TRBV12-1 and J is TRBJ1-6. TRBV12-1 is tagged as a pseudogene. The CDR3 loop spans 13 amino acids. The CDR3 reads CASSFGHNSPLHF. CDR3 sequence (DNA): TGTGCCAGCAGCTTCGGTCATAATTCACCCCTCCACTTT.